The rows below give T cell receptor beta chains drawn from one sample of a study of T cell responses to AZD1222 COVID-19 vaccine. The data were produced by immunoSEQ multiplex PCR, yet TCRdb's version contains in-frame clones alone and is incomplete. The sample contains approximately 130,000 clones, about 88% of which appear only once. This material consisted of peripheral blood, taken 28 days after the second AZD1222 dose. These receptors all come from an adult who received the AZD1222 COVID-19 vaccine. CDR3s include the opening cysteine and the closing phenylalanine or tryptophan. The D gene is left open where the match is weak. Size is stated for part of the rows, as once, few or many counts, or as a class when the clone is expanded.

d_gene	v_gene	j_gene	abundance	CDR3nt	CDR3aa
-	TRBV4-1	TRBJ2-1	-	TGCGCCAGCAGCCAAGGGCGGGTCTACAATGAGCAGTTCTTC	CASSQGRVYNEQFF
-	TRBV12-3/TRBV12-4	TRBJ1-1	once	TGTGCCAGCAGTTTAGGCTATGAAGCTTTCTTT	CASSLGYEAFF
TRBD1	TRBV2	TRBJ1-1	once	TGTGCCAGCAGTGGAGAAACAGGGGGGAACACTGAAGCTTTCTTT	CASSGETGGNTEAFF
-	TRBV5-1	TRBJ1-3	-	TGCGCCAGCAGCTTGGAGGTGGCCTTGTGGGGAAACACCATATATTTT	CASSLEVALWGNTIYF
TRBD1	TRBV7-2	TRBJ1-5	-	TGTGCCAGCAGCTCGGACAGGGGGAATCAGCCCCAGCATTTT	CASSSDRGNQPQHF
-	TRBV28	TRBJ1-4	-	TGTGCCAGCCAAGGAGGGGAGGAAAAACTGTTTTTT	CASQGGEEKLFF
-	TRBV28	TRBJ2-7	-	TGTGCCAGCAGTTTCGATAACGAGCAGTACTTC	CASSFDNEQYF
TRBD1	TRBV9	TRBJ2-7	few	TGTGCCAGCAGCGCGCAGGGGGAGTTCTACGAGCAGTACTTC	CASSAQGEFYEQYF
-	TRBV28	TRBJ1-2	-	TGTGCCAGCAGTTTAGTCAGAAGTGGTAGTGGCTATGGCTACACCTTC	CASSLVRSGSGYGYTF
-	TRBV11-2	TRBJ2-7	-	TGTGCCAGCAGTAGGGACCGGGGCGAGCAGTACTTC	CASSRDRGEQYF
TRBD1	TRBV10-3	TRBJ2-7	-	TGTGCCATCAGTGAGGGGGGACAGGGGGAATTCTACGAGCAGTACTTC	CAISEGGQGEFYEQYF
-	TRBV4-2	TRBJ1-3	-	TGTGCCAGCAGCAAAGGCGATGCAGGGCGAAACACCATATATTTT	CASSKGDAGRNTIYF
-	TRBV27	TRBJ1-3	-	TGTGCCAGCAGTTTATCCCGGACCTCTGGAAACACCATATATTTT	CASSLSRTSGNTIYF
-	TRBV15	TRBJ1-4	-	TGTGCCACCAGCAGAGATCTACAACAGGTTAATGAAAAACTGTTTTTT	CATSRDLQQVNEKLFF
-	TRBV19	TRBJ1-5	-	TGTGCCAGTAGTACCTCGGGGGATGGTCAGCCCCAGCATTTT	CASSTSGDGQPQHF